This T cell receptor (beta chain) derives from a study of OX40 agonist ivuxolimab in advanced cancers. Study context: The patients got ivuxolimab, which is an agonistic anti-OX40 (CD134) antibody. General observations from the study: The mean number of expanded clones was higher in CD8+ T cells than in CD4+.

The table came from immunoSEQ multiplex PCR; TCRdb's copy has only in-frame clones and leaves some out. The repertoire holds about 98,000 clones, with around nine tenths as singletons. In this sample, this clone turned up a few times. Its antigen is undetermined. This same CDR3 is encoded by further DNA sequences in the sample. The CDR3 totals 13 residues. Germline CDR1 reads KGHSH; CDR2 reads LQKENI. J gave up 2 bases and V 6 bases, and 3 bases lay outside the gene matches. With baseline, cycle 4 day 1, and cycle 7 day 1 as timepoints, blood was sampled. Material: CD4+ or CD8+ T cells sorted from blood, obtained in a trial of the OX40 agonist ivuxolimab. This chain links TRBV18 with TRBJ1-1, with 7 bases matching TRBD1. The clonotype originates from an adult with an advanced solid tumor such as melanoma, head and neck, liver or kidney cancer. The CDR3 loop reads CASSQGENTEAFF. The CDR3 DNA reads as TGTGCCAGCTCTCAGGGGGAAAACACTGAAGCTTTCTTT.